The rows below give T cell receptor beta chains drawn from one sample of a study of CD8+CD57+ T cells in acquired aplastic anemia. TCRdb recomputed calls from the reads with MiXCR, one row per CDR3 protein. Counted here are about 290,000 distinct CDR3 sequences, approximately 58% occurring once; the ten biggest clones make up approximately 1.2%. Specimen: sorted CD4+, CD8+, or CD8+CD57+ T cells (not recorded which) from PBMCs. These receptor sequences come from a human donor with aplastic anemia. Both conserved end residues are part of each CDR3. The D gene is left open where the match is weak. Size is stated for part of the rows, as once, few or many counts, or as a class when the clone is expanded.

TRBD1 | TRBJ1-4 | TRBV18 | few | CASSPQEGAYGEKLFF | TGTGCCAGCTCACCACAGGAGGGGGCTTACGGTGAAAAACTGTTTTTT
. | TRBJ1-6 | TRBV19 | many | CASTGTYNSPLHF | TGTGCCAGTACCGGGACCTATAATTCACCCCTCCACTTT
. | TRBJ1-2 | TRBV18 | . | CASSPAQAGFYGYTF | TGTGCCAGCTCACCAGCCCAAGCGGGCTTCTATGGCTACACCTTC
TRBD2 | TRBJ2-1 | TRBV14 | . | CASSQDVGLASNEQFF | TGTGCCAGCAGCCAAGATGTAGGACTAGCCTCCAATGAGCAGTTCTTC
. | TRBJ1-6 | TRBV6-5 | . | CASSFATENSPLHF | TGTGCCAGCAGTTTTGCGACGGAGAATTCACCCCTCCACTTT
TRBD1 | TRBJ2-7 | TRBV24-1 | . | CATSDPVGGGKQYF | TGTGCCACCAGTGACCCCGTAGGGGGCGGAAAGCAGTACTTC
TRBD2 | TRBJ2-3 | TRBV10-2 | . | CASSEILAGSTDTQYF | TGCGCCAGCAGTGAGATACTAGCGGGAAGCACAGATACGCAGTATTTT
TRBD1 | TRBJ1-1 | TRBV20-1 | . | CSASPSGQGTDFF | TGCAGTGCTAGCCCCTCAGGACAGGGCACGGATTTCTTT
. | TRBJ2-2 | TRBV12-3/TRBV12-4 | . | CASSLSAWSTGELFF | TGTGCCAGCAGTTTAAGTGCCTGGAGCACCGGGGAGCTGTTTTTT
. | TRBJ1-4 | TRBV24-1 | . | CATSDDPGEKLFF | TGTGCCACCAGTGATGATCCGGGTGAAAAACTGTTTTTT
TRBD1 | TRBJ2-7 | TRBV7-2 | once | CASSLSDTPGQPYEQYF | TGTGCCAGCAGCTTGTCCGACACCCCGGGACAGCCTTACGAGCAGTACTTC
. | TRBJ2-3 | TRBV24-1 | . | CATSESQPSSTDTQYF | TGTGCCACCAGTGAGTCCCAGCCTTCTAGCACAGATACGCAGTATTTT
. | TRBJ1-1 | TRBV29-1 | . | CSVAVTPIEAFF | TGCAGCGTTGCGGTCACCCCAATCGAAGCTTTCTTT